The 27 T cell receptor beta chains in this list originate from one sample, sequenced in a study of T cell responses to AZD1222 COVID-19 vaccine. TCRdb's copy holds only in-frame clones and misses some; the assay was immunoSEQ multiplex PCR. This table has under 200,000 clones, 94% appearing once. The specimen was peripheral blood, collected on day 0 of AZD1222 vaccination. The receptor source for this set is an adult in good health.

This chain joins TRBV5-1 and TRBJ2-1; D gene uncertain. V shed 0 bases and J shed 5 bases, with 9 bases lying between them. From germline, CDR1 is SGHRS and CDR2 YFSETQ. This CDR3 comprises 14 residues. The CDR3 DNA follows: TGCGCCAGCAGCTTGGATCCGGTTAACAATGAGCAGTTCTTC. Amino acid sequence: CASSLDPVNNEQFF.

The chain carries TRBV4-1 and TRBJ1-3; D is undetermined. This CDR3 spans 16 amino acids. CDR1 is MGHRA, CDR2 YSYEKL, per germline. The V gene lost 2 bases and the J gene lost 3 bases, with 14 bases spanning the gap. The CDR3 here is CASSQPTMDGGNTIYF. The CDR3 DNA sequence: TGCGCCAGCAGCCAACCAACGATGGACGGTGGAAACACCATATATTTT.

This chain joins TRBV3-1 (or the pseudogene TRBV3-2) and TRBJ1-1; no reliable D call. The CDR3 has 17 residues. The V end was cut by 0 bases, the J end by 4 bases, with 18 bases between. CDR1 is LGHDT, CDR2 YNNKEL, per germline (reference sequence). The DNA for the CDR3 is TGTGCCAGCAGCCAAGATAGTATTCCACTACAAAGCACTGAAGCTTTCTTT. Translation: CASSQDSIPLQSTEAFF.

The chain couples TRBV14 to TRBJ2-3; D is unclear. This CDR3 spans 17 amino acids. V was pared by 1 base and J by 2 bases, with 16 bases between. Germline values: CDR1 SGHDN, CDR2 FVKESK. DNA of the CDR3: TGTGCCAGCAGCCAAGGTTTAACGGCAGTAACCACAGATACGCAGTATTTT. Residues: CASSQGLTAVTTDTQYF.

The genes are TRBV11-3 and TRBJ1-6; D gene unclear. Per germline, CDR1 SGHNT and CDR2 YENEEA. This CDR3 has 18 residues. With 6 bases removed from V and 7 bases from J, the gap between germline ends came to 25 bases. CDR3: CASRIEGSYGSRNSPLHF. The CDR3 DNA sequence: TGTGCCAGCAGGATAGAGGGCTCATACGGGTCTAGGAATTCACCCCTCCACTTT.

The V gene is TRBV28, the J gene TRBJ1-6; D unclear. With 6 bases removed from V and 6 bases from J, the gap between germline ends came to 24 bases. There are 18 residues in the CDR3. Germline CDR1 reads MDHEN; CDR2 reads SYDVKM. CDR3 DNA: TGTGCCAGCAGCCTACTATCCCTGGTCCGGGAAGGTAATTCACCCCTCCACTTT. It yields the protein CASSLLSLVREGNSPLHF. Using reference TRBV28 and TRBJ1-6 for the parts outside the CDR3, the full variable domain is DVKVTQSSRYLVKRTGEKVFLECVQDMDHENMFWYRQDPGLGLRLIYFSYDVKMKEKGDIPEGYSVSREKKERFSLILESASTNQTSMYLCASSLLSLVREGNSPLHFGNGTRLTVT.

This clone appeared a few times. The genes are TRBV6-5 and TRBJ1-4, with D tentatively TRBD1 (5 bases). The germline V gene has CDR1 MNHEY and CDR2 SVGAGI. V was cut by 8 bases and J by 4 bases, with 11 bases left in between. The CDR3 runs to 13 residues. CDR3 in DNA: TGTGCCAGCGGAACGGGGGATAATGAAAAACTGTTTTTT. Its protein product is CASGTGDNEKLFF.

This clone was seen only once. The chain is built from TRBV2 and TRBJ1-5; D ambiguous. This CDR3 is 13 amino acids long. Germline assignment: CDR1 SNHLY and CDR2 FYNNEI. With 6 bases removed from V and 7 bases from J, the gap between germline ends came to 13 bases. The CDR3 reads CASRAEGGQPQHF. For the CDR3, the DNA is TGTGCCAGCAGGGCGGAGGGCGGACAGCCCCAGCATTTT.

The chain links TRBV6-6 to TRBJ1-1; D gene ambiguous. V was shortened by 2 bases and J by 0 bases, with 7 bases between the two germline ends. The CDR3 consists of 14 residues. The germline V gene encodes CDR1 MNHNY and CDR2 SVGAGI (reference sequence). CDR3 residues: CASSYTDLNTEAFF. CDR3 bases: TGTGCCAGCAGTTACACAGATCTGAACACTGAAGCTTTCTTT.

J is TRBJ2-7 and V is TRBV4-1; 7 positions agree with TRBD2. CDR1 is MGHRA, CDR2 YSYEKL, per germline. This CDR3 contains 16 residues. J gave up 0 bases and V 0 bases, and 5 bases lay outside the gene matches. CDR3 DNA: TGCGCCAGCAGCCAAGAATGGGGCGGGAGCTCCTACGAGCAGTACTTC. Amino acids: CASSQEWGGSSYEQYF.

This chain's CDR3 is CASRRTAHQPQHF. The DNA of the CDR3 is TGTGCCAGTAGACGGACAGCCCATCAGCCCCAGCATTTT. The chain couples TRBV19 to TRBJ1-5, with D tentatively TRBD1 (6 bases). V was cut by 6 bases and J by 5 bases, with 11 bases left in between. The CDR3 extends over 13 amino acids. Germline V lookup: CDR1 LNHDA, CDR2 SQIVND (reference sequence).

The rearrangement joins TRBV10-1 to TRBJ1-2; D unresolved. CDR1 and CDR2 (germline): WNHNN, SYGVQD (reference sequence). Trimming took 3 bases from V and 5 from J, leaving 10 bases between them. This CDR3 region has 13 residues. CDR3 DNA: TGCGCCAGCAGTGATGGAGGGAGATATGGCTACACCTTC. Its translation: CASSDGGRYGYTF.

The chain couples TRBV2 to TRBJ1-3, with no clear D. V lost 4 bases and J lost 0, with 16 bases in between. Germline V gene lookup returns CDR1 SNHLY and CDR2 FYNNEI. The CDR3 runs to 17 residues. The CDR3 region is CASSVGQAPNSGNTIYF. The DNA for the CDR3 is TGTGCCAGCAGTGTAGGGCAGGCTCCAAACTCTGGAAACACCATATATTTT.

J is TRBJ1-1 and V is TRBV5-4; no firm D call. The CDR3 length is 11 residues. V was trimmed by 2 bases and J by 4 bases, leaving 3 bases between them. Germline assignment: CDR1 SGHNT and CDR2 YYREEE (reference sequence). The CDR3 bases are TGTGCCAGCAGCTTCCGCACTGAAGCTTTCTTT. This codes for CASSFRTEAFF.

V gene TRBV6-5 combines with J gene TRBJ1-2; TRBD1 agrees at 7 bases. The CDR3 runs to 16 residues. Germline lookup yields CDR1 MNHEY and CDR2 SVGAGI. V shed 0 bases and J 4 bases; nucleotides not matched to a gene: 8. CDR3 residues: CASSYSTGMAFYGYTF. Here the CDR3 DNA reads TGTGCCAGCAGTTACTCGACAGGGATGGCTTTCTATGGCTACACCTTC.

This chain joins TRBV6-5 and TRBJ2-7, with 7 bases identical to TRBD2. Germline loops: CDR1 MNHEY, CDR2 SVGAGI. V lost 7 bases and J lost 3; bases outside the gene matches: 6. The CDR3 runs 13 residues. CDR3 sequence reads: CASKTGRGYEQYF. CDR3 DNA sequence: TGTGCCAGCAAAACGGGGAGGGGCTACGAGCAGTACTTC.

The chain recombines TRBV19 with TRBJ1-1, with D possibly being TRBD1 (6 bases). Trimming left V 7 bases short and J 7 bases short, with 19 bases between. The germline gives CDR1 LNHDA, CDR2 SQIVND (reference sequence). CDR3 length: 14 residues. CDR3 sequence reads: CASTTTGQRLEAFF. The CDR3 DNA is TGTGCCAGTACCACAACAGGACAGCGGCTTGAAGCTTTCTTT.

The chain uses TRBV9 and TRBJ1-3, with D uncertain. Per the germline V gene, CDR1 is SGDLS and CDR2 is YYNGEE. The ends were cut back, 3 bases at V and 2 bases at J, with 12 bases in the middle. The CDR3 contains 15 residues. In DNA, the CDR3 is TGTGCCAGCAGCGAGTGGGTCGCGGCTGGAAACACCATATATTTT. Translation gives CASSEWVAAGNTIYF. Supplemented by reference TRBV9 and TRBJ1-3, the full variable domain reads DSGVTQTPKHLITATGQRVTLRCSPRSGDLSVYWYQQSLDQGLQFLIQYYNGEERAKGNILERFSAQQFPDLHSELNLSSLELGDSALYFCASSEWVAAGNTIYFGEGSWLTVV.

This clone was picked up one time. DNA for the CDR3: TGCGCCAGCAGTGAGGGTCTGTTCGGGACCCCCTATGAGCAGTTCTTC. Translation: CASSEGLFGTPYEQFF. The chain recombines TRBV10-1 with TRBJ2-1; D possibly uses TRBD1 or TRBD2 (5 bases each). This CDR3 comprises 16 residues. V shed 2 bases and J shed 8 bases, with 19 bases lying between them. Germline V gene sequence: CDR1 WNHNN, CDR2 SYGVQD (reference sequence).

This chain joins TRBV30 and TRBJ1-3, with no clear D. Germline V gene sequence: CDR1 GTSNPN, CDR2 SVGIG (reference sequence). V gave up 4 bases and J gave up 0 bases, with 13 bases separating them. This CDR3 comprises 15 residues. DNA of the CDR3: TGTGCCTGGAAAACAGTTCCGAGCTCTGGAAACACCATATATTTT. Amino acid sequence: CAWKTVPSSGNTIYF. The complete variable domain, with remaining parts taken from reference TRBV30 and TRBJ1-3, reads SQTIHQWPATLVQPVGSPLSLECTVEGTSNPNLYWYRQAAGRGLQLLFYSVGIGQISSEVPQNLSASRPQDRQFILSSKKLLLSDSGFYLCAWKTVPSSGNTIYFGEGSWLTVV.

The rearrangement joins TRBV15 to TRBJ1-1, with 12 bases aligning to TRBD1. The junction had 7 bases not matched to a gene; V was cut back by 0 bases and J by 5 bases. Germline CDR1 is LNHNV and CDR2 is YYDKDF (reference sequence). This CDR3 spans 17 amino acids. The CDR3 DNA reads TGTGCCACCAGCAGAGATCCTGGGACAGGGGGCCTGACTGAAGCTTTCTTT. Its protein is CATSRDPGTGGLTEAFF.

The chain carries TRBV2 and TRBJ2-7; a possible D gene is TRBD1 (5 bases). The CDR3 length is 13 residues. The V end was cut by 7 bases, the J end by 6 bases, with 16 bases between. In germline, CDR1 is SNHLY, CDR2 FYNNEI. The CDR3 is CASKLQGLSEQYF. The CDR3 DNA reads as TGTGCCAGCAAGCTCCAGGGTTTAAGCGAGCAGTACTTC.

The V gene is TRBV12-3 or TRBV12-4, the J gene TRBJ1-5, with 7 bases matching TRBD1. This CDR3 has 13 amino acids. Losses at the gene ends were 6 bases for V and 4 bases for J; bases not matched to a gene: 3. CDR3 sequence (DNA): TGTGCCAGCAGACAGGGGATGAATCAGCCCCAGCATTTT. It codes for CASRQGMNQPQHF.

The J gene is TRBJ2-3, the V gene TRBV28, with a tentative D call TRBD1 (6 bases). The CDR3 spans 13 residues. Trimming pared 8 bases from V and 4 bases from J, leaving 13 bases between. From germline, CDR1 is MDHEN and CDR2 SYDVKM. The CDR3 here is CASDQGRPDTQYF. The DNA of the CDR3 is TGTGCCAGCGATCAGGGGCGCCCAGATACGCAGTATTTT. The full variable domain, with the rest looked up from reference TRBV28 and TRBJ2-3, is DVKVTQSSRYLVKRTGEKVFLECVQDMDHENMFWYRQDPGLGLRLIYFSYDVKMKEKGDIPEGYSVSREKKERFSLILESASTNQTSMYLCASDQGRPDTQYFGPGTRLTVL.

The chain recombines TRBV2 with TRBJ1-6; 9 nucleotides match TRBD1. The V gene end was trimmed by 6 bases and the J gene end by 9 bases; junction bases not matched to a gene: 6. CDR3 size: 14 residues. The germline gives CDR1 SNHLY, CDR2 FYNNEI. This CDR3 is CASRADRGSSPLHF. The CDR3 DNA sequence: TGTGCCAGCAGGGCGGACAGGGGATCTTCACCCCTCCACTTT.

The CDR3: CASSPSNYGYTF. CDR3 sequence (DNA): TGTGCCAGCAGCCCCTCCAACTATGGCTACACCTTC. This chain connects TRBV12-3 or TRBV12-4 to TRBJ1-2, with no clear D. With 6 bases removed from V and 2 bases from J, the gap between germline ends came to 7 bases. The CDR3 loop spans 12 amino acids.

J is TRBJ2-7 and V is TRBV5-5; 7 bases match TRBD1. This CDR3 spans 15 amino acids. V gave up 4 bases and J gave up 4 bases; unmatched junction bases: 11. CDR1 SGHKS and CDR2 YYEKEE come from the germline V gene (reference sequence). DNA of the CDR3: TGTGCCAGCAGCCTGGTGACAGGGAAGGGGTACGAGCAGTACTTC. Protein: CASSLVTGKGYEQYF.